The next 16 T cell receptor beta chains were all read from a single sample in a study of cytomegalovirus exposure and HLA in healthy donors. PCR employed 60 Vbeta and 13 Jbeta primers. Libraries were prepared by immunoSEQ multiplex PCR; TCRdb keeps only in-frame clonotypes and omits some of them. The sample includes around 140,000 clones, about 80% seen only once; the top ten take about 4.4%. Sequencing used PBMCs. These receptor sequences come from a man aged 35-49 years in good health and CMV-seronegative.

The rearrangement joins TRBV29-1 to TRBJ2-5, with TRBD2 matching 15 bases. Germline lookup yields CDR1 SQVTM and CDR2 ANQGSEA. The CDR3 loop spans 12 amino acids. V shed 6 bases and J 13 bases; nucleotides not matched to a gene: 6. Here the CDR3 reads CSVGTSGGRWYF. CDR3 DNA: TGCAGCGTGGGGACTAGCGGGGGGAGGTGGTACTTC.

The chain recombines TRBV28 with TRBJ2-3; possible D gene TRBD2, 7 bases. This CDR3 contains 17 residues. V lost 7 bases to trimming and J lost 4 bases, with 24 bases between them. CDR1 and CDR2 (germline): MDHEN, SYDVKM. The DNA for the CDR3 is TGTGCCAGCAACCCTACCGGTTTGGGGGGGGCAGCAGATACGCAGTATTTT. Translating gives CASNPTGLGGAADTQYF.

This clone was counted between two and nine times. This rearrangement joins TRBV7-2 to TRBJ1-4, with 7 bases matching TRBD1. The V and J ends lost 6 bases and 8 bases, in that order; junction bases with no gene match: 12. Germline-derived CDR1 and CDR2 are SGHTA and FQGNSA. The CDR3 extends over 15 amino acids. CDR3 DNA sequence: TGTGCCAGCAGTTCTATCGGGACAGCGACCGAAAAACTGTTTTTT. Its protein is CASSSIGTATEKLFF.

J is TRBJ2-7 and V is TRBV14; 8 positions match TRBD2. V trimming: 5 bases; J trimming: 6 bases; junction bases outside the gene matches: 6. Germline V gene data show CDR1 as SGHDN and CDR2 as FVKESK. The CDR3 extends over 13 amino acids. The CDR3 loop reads CASSWGLVPEQYF. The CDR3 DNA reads TGTGCCAGCAGCTGGGGACTAGTCCCCGAGCAGTACTTC.

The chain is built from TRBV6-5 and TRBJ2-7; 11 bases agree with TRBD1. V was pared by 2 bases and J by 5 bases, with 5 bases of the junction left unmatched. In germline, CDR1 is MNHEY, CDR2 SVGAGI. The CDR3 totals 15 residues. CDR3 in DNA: TGTGCCAGCAGTTACCAGGGACAGGGGGTAAACGAGCAGTACTTC. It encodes CASSYQGQGVNEQYF.

The CDR3 is CASSLNPGLALETQYF. The CDR3 nucleotides are TGTGCCAGTAGTCTTAATCCGGGACTAGCCTTGGAGACCCAGTACTTC. The V call is TRBV19, the J call TRBJ2-5; 9 bases line up with TRBD2. Looked up from germline, CDR1 is LNHDA and CDR2 is SQIVND (reference sequence). The V segment lost 5 bases and the J segment 5 bases; nucleotides outside the gene matches: 12. The CDR3 consists of 16 residues.

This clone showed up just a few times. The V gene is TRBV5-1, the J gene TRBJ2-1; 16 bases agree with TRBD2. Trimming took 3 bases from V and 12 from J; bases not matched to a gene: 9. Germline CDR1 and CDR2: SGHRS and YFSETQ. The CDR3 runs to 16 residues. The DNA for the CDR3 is TGCGCCAGCAGCTATACCGGGACTAGCGGGGGGGCTGTGCAGTTCTTC. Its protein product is CASSYTGTSGGAVQFF.

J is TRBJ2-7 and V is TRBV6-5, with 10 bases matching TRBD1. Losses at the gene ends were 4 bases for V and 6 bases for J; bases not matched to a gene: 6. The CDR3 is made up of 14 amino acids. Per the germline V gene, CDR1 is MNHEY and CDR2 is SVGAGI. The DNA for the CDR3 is TGTGCCAGCAGTTCCCCGGGACAGGGGCTCGAGCAGTACTTC. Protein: CASSSPGQGLEQYF.

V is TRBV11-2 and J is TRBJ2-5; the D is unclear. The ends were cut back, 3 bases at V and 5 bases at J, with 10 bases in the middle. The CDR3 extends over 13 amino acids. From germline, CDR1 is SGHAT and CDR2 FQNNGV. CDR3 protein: CASSFPPSETQYF. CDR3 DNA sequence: TGTGCCAGCAGCTTCCCCCCTTCTGAGACCCAGTACTTC.

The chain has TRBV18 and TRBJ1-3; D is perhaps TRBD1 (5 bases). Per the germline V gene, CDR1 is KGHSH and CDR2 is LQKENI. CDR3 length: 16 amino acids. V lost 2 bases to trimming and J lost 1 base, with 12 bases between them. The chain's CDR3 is CASSPDSNLSGNTIYF. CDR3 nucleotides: TGTGCCAGCTCACCAGACAGTAACCTATCTGGAAACACCATATATTTT.

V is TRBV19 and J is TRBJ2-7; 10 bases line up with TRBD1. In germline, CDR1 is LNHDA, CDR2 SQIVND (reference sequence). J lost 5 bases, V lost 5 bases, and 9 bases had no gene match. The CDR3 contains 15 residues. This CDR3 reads CASSPGGTGDHEQYF. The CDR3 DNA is TGTGCCAGTAGTCCAGGGGGGACAGGGGACCACGAGCAGTACTTC.

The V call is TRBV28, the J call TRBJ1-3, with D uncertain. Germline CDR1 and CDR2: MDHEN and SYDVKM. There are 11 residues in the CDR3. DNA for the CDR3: TGTAGTGCGAACTCTGGAAACACCATATATTTT. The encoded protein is CSANSGNTIYF.

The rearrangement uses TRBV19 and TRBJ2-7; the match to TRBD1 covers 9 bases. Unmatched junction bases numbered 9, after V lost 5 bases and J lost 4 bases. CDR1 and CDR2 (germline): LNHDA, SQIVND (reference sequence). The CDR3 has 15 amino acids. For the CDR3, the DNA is TGTGCCAGTAGTTGGGGTTTAGGACAGGGGTACGAGCAGTACTTC. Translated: CASSWGLGQGYEQYF.

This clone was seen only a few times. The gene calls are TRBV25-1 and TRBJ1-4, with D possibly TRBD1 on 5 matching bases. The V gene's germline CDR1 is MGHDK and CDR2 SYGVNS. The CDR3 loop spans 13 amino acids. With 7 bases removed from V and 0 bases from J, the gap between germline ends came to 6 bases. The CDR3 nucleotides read TGTGCCAGCACGGGGGCAACTAATGAAAAACTGTTTTTT. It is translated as CASTGATNEKLFF.

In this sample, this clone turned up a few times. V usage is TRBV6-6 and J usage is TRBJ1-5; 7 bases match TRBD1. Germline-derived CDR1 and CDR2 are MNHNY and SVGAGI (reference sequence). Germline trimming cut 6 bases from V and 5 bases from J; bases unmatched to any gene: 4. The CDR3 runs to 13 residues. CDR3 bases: TGTGCCAGCAGCGACAGGGCTTATCAGCCCCAGCATTTT. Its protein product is CASSDRAYQPQHF.

The DNA for the CDR3 is TGTGCCAGCAGCTTAGGAGAGCATAGCAATCAGCCCCAGCATTTT. As protein: CASSLGEHSNQPQHF. The V gene is TRBV11-2, the J gene TRBJ1-5, with unresolved D. This CDR3 contains 15 residues. Per germline, CDR1 SGHAT and CDR2 FQNNGV. V was shortened by 1 base and J by 0 bases, with 7 bases between the two germline ends.